Each of the 18 T cell receptor beta chains below was sequenced from the same sample in a study of identical twins. TCRdb reprocessed the 5' RACE reads with MiXCR, giving one entry per CDR3 protein. Of 420,000 or so distinct CDR3 sequences in the sample, less than 20% were seen once. The sample comprised naive T cells sorted from blood. These receptors were taken from a middle-aged man in good health.

The V call is TRBV12-3 or TRBV12-4, the J call TRBJ1-2; D unresolved. With 3 bases removed from V and 0 bases from J, the gap between germline ends came to 11 bases. This CDR3 is built from 15 residues. CDR3 DNA: TGTGCCAGCAGTTTGGCCCGGGGTACTAACTATGGCTACACCTTC. This codes for CASSLARGTNYGYTF.

The sample holds many counts of this clonotype. The chain links TRBV6-2 or TRBV6-3 to TRBJ1-1; no clear D gene. This CDR3 region has 11 residues. CDR1 and CDR2 (germline): MNHEY, SVGEGT. V lost 5 bases, J lost 5 bases, and 6 bases lay in between. The CDR3 nucleotides are TGTGCCAGCAGTCGGCAGACTGAAGCTTTCTTT. Its protein is CASSRQTEAFF.

The chain has TRBV4-3 and TRBJ2-4; no clear D. Trimming removed 0 bases from V and 6 bases from J, with 6 bases in between. The CDR3 contains 13 residues. Germline values: CDR1 LGHNA, CDR2 YSLEER. The CDR3 region is CASSQDDRNIQYF. In DNA form, the CDR3 reads TGCGCCAGCAGCCAAGACGACCGAAACATTCAGTACTTC.

In its sample, this clonotype was seen a few times. The chain carries TRBV9 and TRBJ2-5; weak D call: TRBD1 (6 bases). Germline lookup yields CDR1 SGDLS and CDR2 YYNGEE. V dropped 3 bases and J dropped 2 bases, with 14 bases sitting between them. The CDR3 loop spans 15 amino acids. The CDR3 here is CASSAQGRFQETQYF. The DNA for the CDR3 is TGTGCCAGCAGCGCACAGGGCCGGTTTCAAGAGACCCAGTACTTC.

This clonotype showed up many times. The chain has TRBV25-1 and TRBJ1-6; D gene uncertain. Germline V CDR1 and CDR2: MGHDK, SYGVNS. The CDR3 sequence is 14 residues long. V was cut by 2 bases and J by 10 bases, with 12 bases left in between. The CDR3 nucleotides are TGTGCCAGCAGTGAACTGGAGAGTGACTCACCCCTCCACTTT. It encodes CASSELESDSPLHF.

This sequence joins TRBV6-5 and TRBJ2-2; unclear D gene. Trimming removed 8 bases at V and 1 base at J, with 5 bases between. CDR1 is MNHEY and CDR2 is SVGAGI in the germline V gene. The CDR3 is 12 residues long. CDR3 sequence reads: CASGENTGELFF. As DNA, the CDR3 is TGTGCCAGCGGGGAGAACACCGGGGAGCTGTTTTTT.

The rearrangement uses TRBV4-2 and TRBJ2-4; no reliable D call. Per the germline V gene, CDR1 is LGHNA and CDR2 is YNFKEQ. V lost 0 bases and J lost 7, with 7 bases in between. There are 13 residues in the CDR3. In DNA, the CDR3 is TGTGCCAGCAGCCAAGATGGGGTGAACATTCAGTACTTC. Amino acids: CASSQDGVNIQYF.

The sample holds a few counts of this clonotype. The chain links TRBV20-1 to TRBJ2-7, with no clear D. The CDR3 spans 13 residues. Germline CDR1 and CDR2: DFQATT and SNEGSKA (reference sequence). Trimming removed 6 bases from V and 3 bases from J, with 15 bases in between. The CDR3 region is CSAPAAERYEQYF. The CDR3 bases are TGCAGTGCCCCGGCGGCGGAGCGCTACGAGCAGTACTTC.

This clonotype has a handful of counts. The chain joins TRBV4-1 to TRBJ2-3, with D possibly matching TRBD2 (5 bases). CDR3 length equals 14 residues. Trimming removed 6 bases at V and 3 bases at J, with 13 bases between. The germline CDR1 and CDR2 sequences are MGHRA and YSYEKL. The CDR3 region is CASRWEMGTDTQYF. The CDR3 DNA reads as TGCGCCAGCAGGTGGGAGATGGGGACAGATACGCAGTATTTT.

This clonotype was seen at least ten times. The V gene is TRBV4-3, the J gene TRBJ2-7; 9 positions match TRBD1. This CDR3 has 15 amino acids. J lost 5 bases, V lost 0 bases, and 5 bases had no gene match. Germline values: CDR1 LGHNA, CDR2 YSLEER. The CDR3 DNA sequence: TGCGCCAGCAGCCAAGAGGGGACAGGGACCCACGAGCAGTACTTC. Its protein product is CASSQEGTGTHEQYF.

The chain couples TRBV5-5 to TRBJ2-1; TRBD1 matches 10 bases. The junction had 7 bases not matched to a gene; V was cut back by 5 bases and J by 8 bases. The length of the CDR3 is 14 residues. Looked up from germline, CDR1 is SGHKS and CDR2 is YYEKEE (reference sequence). The DNA of the CDR3 is TGTGCCAGCAGAAGACAGGGGGCTTATGATGAGCAGTTCTTC. Residues: CASRRQGAYDEQFF.

This clonotype is a singleton in its sample. The chain uses TRBV5-1 and TRBJ2-4; D remains unclear. V shed 4 bases and J shed 7 bases, with 15 bases lying between them. CDR3 length: 14 amino acids. Germline lookup yields CDR1 SGHRS and CDR2 YFSETQ. The CDR3 sequence: CASSPKASSNIQYF. The CDR3 DNA follows: TGCGCCAGCAGCCCAAAGGCCAGTAGCAACATTCAGTACTTC.

This clonotype was counted only a few times. The V call is TRBV5-1, the J call TRBJ2-5; D perhaps matches TRBD2 (6 bases). The germline CDR1 and CDR2 sequences are SGHRS and YFSETQ. The CDR3 runs to 14 residues. Deletions cut 2 bases from V and 2 bases from J, with 10 bases between. CDR3 bases: TGCGCCAGCAGCTTACCGGGGGTTCAAGAGACCCAGTACTTC. Translated, it gives CASSLPGVQETQYF.

This clonotype was counted many times. This chain links TRBV20-1 with TRBJ2-7; 9 bases are shared with TRBD1. V was clipped by 3 bases and J by 3 bases; unmatched bases: 9. CDR1 DFQATT and CDR2 SNEGSKA come from the germline V gene (reference sequence). The length of the CDR3 is 15 residues. As DNA, the CDR3 is TGCAGTGCTAGTTCCGTTACAGGGGGCTTCTACGAGCAGTACTTC. As protein: CSASSVTGGFYEQYF.

This clonotype was found a few times. This CDR3 reads CSVEGDANEKLFF. The CDR3 nucleotides read TGCAGCGTTGAAGGAGATGCTAATGAAAAACTGTTTTTT. This rearrangement joins TRBV29-1 to TRBJ1-4; D call uncertain. The CDR3 is 13 amino acids. CDR1 SQVTM and CDR2 ANQGSEA come from the germline V gene. Trimming left V 1 base short and J 3 bases short, with 6 bases between.

CDR3 nucleotides: TGCGCCAGCAGCCAAGCTCGTTATGGCTACACCTTC. This sequence encodes CASSQARYGYTF. This chain links TRBV4-1 with TRBJ1-2, with D uncertain. The CDR3 extends over 12 amino acids. Trimming pared 1 base from V and 5 bases from J, leaving 5 bases between. Looked up from germline, CDR1 is MGHRA and CDR2 is YSYEKL.

This clonotype appeared many times. The chain uses TRBV20-1 and TRBJ2-3, with 11 bases identical to TRBD2. The V gene's germline CDR1 is DFQATT and CDR2 SNEGSKA (reference sequence). V lost 5 bases and J lost 0; bases outside the gene matches: 13. The CDR3 runs 18 residues. CDR3 amino acids: CSADGTSGYYSSTDTQYF. CDR3 bases: TGCAGTGCTGACGGGACTAGCGGTTACTATTCTAGCACAGATACGCAGTATTTT.

This clonotype was observed at least ten times. This chain uses TRBV29-1 with TRBJ2-5, with 9 bases aligning to TRBD1. V was pared by 4 bases and J by 5 bases, with 11 bases of the junction left unmatched. The germline gives CDR1 SQVTM, CDR2 ANQGSEA. The CDR3 has 15 residues. The CDR3, as DNA: TGCAGCGTTGGGTTTGGGACAGGGTTCGGGGAGACCCAGTACTTC. Encoded protein: CSVGFGTGFGETQYF. The full variable domain, its missing parts supplied by reference TRBV29-1 and TRBJ2-5, is SAVISQKPSRDICQRGTSLTIQCQVDSQVTMMFWYRQQPGQSLTLIATANQGSEATYESGFVIDKFPISRPNLTFSTLTVSNMSPEDSSIYLCSVGFGTGFGETQYFGPGTRLLVL.